This is a list of T cell receptor beta chains from one sample in a study of OX40 agonist ivuxolimab in advanced cancers. Profiled with immunoSEQ multiplex PCR; TCRdb holds only in-frame clones, not every one. The sample shows 55,000 to 65,000 clones, around 90% of them seen only once. Sequenced here: CD4+ or CD8+ T cells sorted from blood, sampled in a trial of the OX40 agonist ivuxolimab. These receptors were obtained from an adult with an advanced solid tumor such as melanoma, head and neck, liver or kidney cancer. The CDR3 runs from the conserved cysteine through the conserved F or W. D genes are given only for firm matches. Clone size is stated in some rows and not others, as once, few, many or a class when expanded.

TGTGCCAGCAGCGTAGAAAACTTGGGGACAGGGGGGGAGACCCAGTACTTC CASSVENLGTGGETQYF TRBD1 TRBJ2-5 NA 17 TRBV9
TGTGCCAGCAGTTTAGGGACAGGGAAGGGGCAAGAGACCCAGTACTTC CASSLGTGKGQETQYF TRBD1 TRBJ2-5 NA 16 TRBV27
TGTGCCAGCAGACCCAGTGGGGCAGTTAATTCACCCCTCCACTTT CASRPSGAVNSPLHF NA TRBJ1-6 NA 15 TRBV5-4
TGTGCCAGTAGTTATGGACTAGCGGGAGGTACCGGGGAGCTGTTTTTT CASSYGLAGGTGELFF TRBD2 TRBJ2-2 NA 16 TRBV19
TGTGCCAGCAGCGCAAACGGGAACACTGAAGCTTTCTTT CASSANGNTEAFF NA TRBJ1-1 NA 13 TRBV7-6
TGCGCCAGCAGCTTGATAGGCACTACTACAGGGAAAGAGACCCAGTACTTC CASSLIGTTTGKETQYF NA TRBJ2-5 NA 17 TRBV5-1
TGTGCCAGCAGCCAACCGACCGGGTACACTGAAGCTTTCTTT CASSQPTGYTEAFF NA TRBJ1-1 NA 14 TRBV16
TGTGCCAGCAGCTTATCACCCGGGACCACAAATCAGCCCCAGCATTTT CASSLSPGTTNQPQHF NA TRBJ1-5 once 16 TRBV5-6
TGTGCCAGCAGCCCTATCAGACAGTCGGGTGAAGCTTTCTTT CASSPIRQSGEAFF NA TRBJ1-1 NA 14 TRBV7-2
TGTGCTAGCAGCTCCCAAACGACAGGGAGAGAGACCCAGTACTTC CASSSQTTGRETQYF TRBD1 TRBJ2-5 NA 15 TRBV7-7
TGTGCCAGCAGCCAGAGAAACACCATATATTTT CASSQRNTIYF NA TRBJ1-3 NA 11 TRBV11-2
TGTGCCAGCAGCCTCAACCCCAGCGTCTCCTACAATGAGCAGTTCTTC CASSLNPSVSYNEQFF NA TRBJ2-1 NA 16 TRBV11-1
TGTGCCACCAGCCCAGATCTAGGCAATCAGCCCCAGCATTTT CATSPDLGNQPQHF NA TRBJ1-5 NA 14 TRBV15
TGCAGCGCCACGTCGGCGAACACCGGGGAGCTGTTTTTT CSATSANTGELFF NA TRBJ2-2 NA 13 TRBV29-1
TGTGGCCGACAGGCGGTGAGGAGACTAGTCAATGAGCAGTTCTTC CGRQAVRRLVNEQFF NA TRBJ2-1 NA 15 TRBV6-7
TGCGCCAGCAGTCAATCATCTTATAGGGGGATAAGCTACGAGCAGTACTTC CASSQSSYRGISYEQYF NA TRBJ2-7 NA 17 TRBV23-1
TGTGCCAGCAGTTTATTCGGAGAGCCCCAGCATTTT CASSLFGEPQHF NA TRBJ1-5 NA 12 TRBV28
TGTGCCAGCAGCTTGGGGGACATCTACACCTTC CASSLGDIYTF NA TRBJ1-2 few 11 TRBV5-5